These 24 T cell receptor beta chains came from one sample sequenced in a study of T cell clones after liver transplantation. The assay was immunoSEQ multiplex PCR, and TCRdb's table has in-frame clones only and misses some. Of some 80,000 clones in the sample, about 85% were seen once. Specimen: CD4+ T cells from blood, collected 48 months after liver transplant. The receptors stem from a human patient who received a liver transplant. T cells may partly derive from the graft donor.

Only a few counts were recorded for this clone. J is TRBJ1-4 and V is TRBV5-1; 7 nucleotides align to TRBD1. This CDR3 comprises 14 residues. V lost 5 bases, J lost 7 bases, and 8 bases stayed unmatched. Looked up from germline, CDR1 is SGHRS and CDR2 is YFSETQ. The CDR3 bases are TGCGCCAGCAGTGACCGACAGGGAGGTGAAAAACTGTTTTTT. This translates into CASSDRQGGEKLFF.

J is TRBJ2-5 and V is TRBV6-1, with D uncertain. With 3 bases removed from V and 2 bases from J, the gap between germline ends came to 7 bases. CDR3 size: 13 residues. CDR1 MNHNS and CDR2 SASEGT come from the germline V gene. The CDR3 DNA is TGTGCCAGCAGTGAGTTCCAACAAGAGACCCAGTACTTC. Translation gives CASSEFQQETQYF.

The table lists this clone with a count of one. The chain uses TRBV7-2 and TRBJ2-2; a weak D match, TRBD2 (6 bases). Germline CDR1 and CDR2: SGHTA and FQGNSA. This CDR3 has 15 amino acids. The V end lost 0 bases, the J end lost 4 bases, and 9 bases lay between the germline ends. CDR3 region: CASSLARGGTGELFF. CDR3 nucleotide sequence: TGTGCCAGCAGCTTAGCCCGGGGAGGCACCGGGGAGCTGTTTTTT.

The rearrangement links TRBV5-1 to TRBJ2-7, with no clear D. The V end lost 4 bases, the J end lost 1 base, and 6 bases lay between the germline ends. There are 12 residues in the CDR3. Per germline, CDR1 SGHRS and CDR2 YFSETQ. Here the CDR3 DNA reads TGCGCCAGCAGCGCCATATCCTACGAGCAGTACTTC. It encodes CASSAISYEQYF.

This chain uses TRBV6-1 with TRBJ2-7; D could derive from TRBD1 or TRBD2 (7 bases each). This CDR3 comprises 15 residues. Germline values: CDR1 MNHNS, CDR2 SASEGT. V lost 5 bases, J lost 0 bases, and 14 bases lay in between. The CDR3 loop is CASSLGGTVSYEQYF. The CDR3 DNA follows: TGTGCCAGCAGTTTGGGGGGGACAGTCTCCTACGAGCAGTACTTC.

The gene calls are TRBV7-2 and TRBJ1-3; D not certain. CDR1 is SGHTA, CDR2 FQGNSA, per germline. The V end was cut by 1 base, the J end by 0 bases, with 4 bases between. CDR3 length: 14 amino acids. The CDR3 loop is CASSLERSGNTIYF. In nucleotides, the CDR3 is TGTGCCAGCAGCTTAGAGCGCTCTGGAAACACCATATATTTT.

The gene calls are TRBV19 and TRBJ1-2; the match to TRBD1 covers 8 bases. Germline CDR1 is LNHDA and CDR2 is SQIVND (reference sequence). This CDR3 has 13 amino acids. After removal of 5 bases from V and 4 bases from J, the junction contained 3 bases not matched to a gene. In nucleotides, the CDR3 is TGTGCCAGTAGTGGAGGACAGGGCTATGGCTACACCTTC. It specifies CASSGGQGYGYTF.

V gene TRBV5-5 combines with J gene TRBJ2-7, with 7 nucleotides matching TRBD1. The V segment lost 3 bases and the J segment 4 bases; nucleotides outside the gene matches: 7. Germline V gene sequence: CDR1 SGHKS, CDR2 YYEKEE (reference sequence). The CDR3 sequence is 14 residues long. The CDR3 sequence: CASSSTGTAYEQYF. CDR3 bases: TGTGCCAGCAGCTCCACCGGGACAGCATACGAGCAGTACTTC.

This clone was counted a single time. The chain joins TRBV6-1 to TRBJ2-5; 7 positions match TRBD2. V shed 11 bases and J 1 base; nucleotides not matched to a gene: 13. This CDR3 region has 15 residues. CDR1 and CDR2 (germline): MNHNS, SASEGT. The CDR3: CALSASRGVQETQYF. For the CDR3, the DNA is TGTGCCCTATCAGCTTCCCGGGGGGTCCAAGAGACCCAGTACTTC.

V gene TRBV28 combines with J gene TRBJ2-1; D is uncertain. V was cut by 6 bases and J by 8 bases, with 14 bases left in between. The CDR3 sequence is 13 residues long. Germline lookup yields CDR1 MDHEN and CDR2 SYDVKM. The CDR3 reads CASRTTSVHEQFF. As DNA, the CDR3 is TGTGCCAGCAGAACGACCTCTGTCCATGAGCAGTTCTTC.

V is TRBV5-1 and J is TRBJ2-6, with D possibly being TRBD1 or TRBD2 (5 bases each). Germline loops: CDR1 SGHRS, CDR2 YFSETQ. The CDR3 is made up of 16 amino acids. With 2 bases removed from V and 0 bases from J, the gap between germline ends came to 9 bases. DNA of the CDR3: TGCGCCAGCAGCTTTTCTGGGGGCTCTGGGGCCAACGTCCTGACTTTC. Amino acid sequence: CASSFSGGSGANVLTF.

The V gene is TRBV7-9, the J gene TRBJ1-1, with unresolved D. The CDR3 spans 13 residues. V shed 3 bases and J shed 6 bases, with 11 bases lying between them. From germline, CDR1 is SEHNR and CDR2 FQNEAQ (reference sequence). CDR3 sequence: CASSFSEDSEAFF. CDR3 coding DNA: TGTGCCAGCAGCTTCAGCGAAGACTCTGAAGCTTTCTTT.

The chain couples TRBV6-1 to TRBJ2-2; D gene ambiguous. The CDR3 is 15 amino acids. Germline-derived CDR1 and CDR2 are MNHNS and SASEGT. V was clipped by 5 bases and J by 5 bases, with 15 bases between them. In nucleotides, the CDR3 is TGTGCCAGCAGTAGCGACCGGAGCAGGACCGGGGAGCTGTTTTTT. This translates into CASSSDRSRTGELFF.

V gene TRBV5-1 combines with J gene TRBJ2-1; TRBD1 matches 12 bases. With V trimmed by 3 bases and J by 7 bases, 8 bases remained unmatched. Germline V gives CDR1 SGHRS, CDR2 YFSETQ. The CDR3 is made up of 16 amino acids. CDR3 coding DNA: TGCGCCAGCAGCTGGACAACGGGACAGGGGGCAAATGAGCAGTTCTTC. This sequence encodes CASSWTTGQGANEQFF.

The rearrangement uses TRBV5-1 and TRBJ2-7, with 10 bases identical to TRBD2. Trimming at V came to 4 bases and at J to 1 base, leaving 8 bases not matched to a gene. Looked up from germline, CDR1 is SGHRS and CDR2 is YFSETQ. The CDR3 extends over 16 amino acids. CDR3 loop: CASSPHSGGSSYEQYF. The CDR3 DNA reads as TGCGCCAGCAGCCCCCATAGCGGGGGGTCGTCCTACGAGCAGTACTTC.

The chain links TRBV7-8 to TRBJ2-1, with TRBD1 identical over 7 bases. V lost 5 bases, J lost 7 bases, and 11 bases stayed unmatched. The CDR3 runs 15 residues. CDR1 and CDR2 from the germline V gene are SGHVS and FQNEAQ. Written as DNA, the CDR3 is TGTGCCAGCAGCCCCTGGGACAGAGACTTTAATGAGCAGTTCTTC. This sequence encodes CASSPWDRDFNEQFF.

This clone was recorded a few times. V and J are TRBV7-9 and TRBJ1-4; D not certain. The CDR3 extends over 15 amino acids. CDR1 SEHNR and CDR2 FQNEAQ come from the germline V gene (reference sequence). Trimming left V 5 bases short and J 7 bases short, with 17 bases between. CDR3 DNA: TGTGCCAGCAGCGGAGGCACATGGTTTGGTGAAAAACTGTTTTTT. It codes for CASSGGTWFGEKLFF.

This clone was detected only once. CDR3 coding DNA: TGTGCCAGCAGCTTAGAAGGGGGGTTCCTTCGGGAGCAGTACTTC. This gives the protein CASSLEGGFLREQYF. This sequence joins TRBV7-6 and TRBJ2-7; D possibly matches TRBD1 or TRBD2 (6 bases each). The ends were cut back, 1 base at V and 7 bases at J, with 17 bases in the middle. Germline V lookup: CDR1 SGHVS, CDR2 FNYEAQ. The CDR3 spans 15 residues.

The chain is built from TRBV6-1 and TRBJ1-2; D is possibly TRBD1 (5 bases). V lost 5 bases and J lost 4, with 8 bases in between. CDR1 MNHNS and CDR2 SASEGT come from the germline V gene. The CDR3 sequence is 12 residues long. This CDR3 reads CASSLGTYGYTF. DNA of the CDR3: TGTGCCAGCAGTCTGGGGACCTATGGCTACACCTTC.

The chain couples TRBV5-4 to TRBJ2-5; D is possibly TRBD2 (6 bases). Germline V gene lookup returns CDR1 SGHNT and CDR2 YYREEE (reference sequence). The ends were cut back, 0 bases at V and 1 base at J, with 7 bases in the middle. CDR3 length equals 14 residues. The chain's CDR3 is CASSLGRAQETQYF. As DNA, the CDR3 is TGTGCCAGCAGCTTGGGGAGGGCCCAAGAGACCCAGTACTTC.

This chain uses TRBV6-5 with TRBJ1-5; D might be TRBD1 (6 bases). The V gene lost 2 bases and the J gene lost 5 bases, with 7 bases spanning the gap. The CDR3 runs to 13 residues. CDR1 is MNHEY, CDR2 SVGAGI, per germline. As DNA, the CDR3 is TGTGCCAGCAGTTACGGGGGGCATCAGCCCCAGCATTTT. Translation: CASSYGGHQPQHF.

This rearrangement joins TRBV23-1 to TRBJ2-7; maybe TRBD1 (6 bases). TRBV23-1 is an ORF, with its function uncertain. This CDR3 has 13 amino acids. The V end lost 9 bases, the J end lost 2 bases, and 14 bases lay between the germline ends. The CDR3 spells CARDRDTTYEQYF. DNA for the CDR3: TGCGCCAGGGACCGGGACACAACCTACGAGCAGTACTTC.

V gene TRBV7-2 combines with J gene TRBJ1-1; 8 positions agree with TRBD1. The CDR3 is made up of 13 amino acids. Losses at the gene ends were 3 bases for V and 9 bases for J; bases not matched to a gene: 6. Germline CDR1 and CDR2: SGHTA and FQGNSA. CDR3 in amino acids: CASSFGTGTKAFF. CDR3 DNA sequence: TGTGCCAGCAGCTTTGGGACAGGTACGAAAGCTTTCTTT. The variable domain in full, with the rest retrieved from reference TRBV7-2 and TRBJ1-1, is GAGVSQSPSNKVTEKGKDVELRCDPISGHTALYWYRQSLGQGLEFLIYFQGNSAPDKSGLPSDRFSAERTGGSVSTLTIQRTQQEDSAVYLCASSFGTGTKAFFGQGTRLTVV.

The rearrangement joins TRBV6-1 to TRBJ2-6; a possible D gene is TRBD2 (6 bases). The CDR3 has 16 amino acids. With 3 bases removed from V and 3 bases from J, the gap between germline ends came to 12 bases. Germline V gene lookup returns CDR1 MNHNS and CDR2 SASEGT. The CDR3 nucleotides are TGTGCCAGCAGTGACGCGGGCGGGGTTGGGGCCAACGTCCTGACTTTC. Protein: CASSDAGGVGANVLTF.